Each of the 25 T cell receptor beta chains below was sequenced from the same sample in a study of spatial heterogeneity in lung cancer (dated by TCRdb to about 2019). The library was prepared using 5' RACE. Reads for this sample came from a NextSeq 500. TCRdb trimmed the raw reads at Q25, called clones with MiXCR and kept productive beta chains. Under each unique CDR3 protein, matching rows form one entry showing the most common genes and DNA. For this sample there are about 25,000 distinct CDR3 sequences; just under 7% appear just once. Roughly an eighth of the sample is taken by the ten largest. The sample's time point, from its label and the paper: sample taken at primary tumor resection. For TCR sequencing, whole RNA was extracted from tumor and nontumor lung tissue, or from cryopreserved PBMC samples, and no cell sorting was done. This specimen consisted of PBMCs, obtained at surgery. Receptor source: a male donor with early-stage non-small cell lung cancer.

This clonotype has more than one count but fewer than ten. The chain joins TRBV28 to TRBJ2-3; TRBD1 matches at 10 bases. The germline CDR1 and CDR2 sequences are MDHEN and SYDVKM. The CDR3 runs 15 residues. The trim removed 6 bases at V and 5 bases at J, leaving 8 bases unmatched. This CDR3 is CASSPPGQGIDTQYF. CDR3 coding DNA: TGTGCCAGCAGCCCCCCGGGACAGGGGATAGATACGCAGTATTTT.

This clonotype has ten or more counts. The J gene is TRBJ1-2, the V gene TRBV4-1; D unresolved. The V gene's germline CDR1 is MGHRA and CDR2 YSYEKL. The CDR3 runs 13 residues. The V end was cut by 6 bases, the J end by 4 bases, with 12 bases between. This CDR3 is CASRGGGPYGYTF. CDR3 DNA sequence: TGCGCCAGCAGAGGAGGAGGGCCCTATGGCTACACCTTC.

This clonotype has ten or more counts. The chain has TRBV30 and TRBJ1-2; a possible D gene is TRBD1 (5 bases). Germline values: CDR1 GTSNPN, CDR2 SVGIG (reference sequence). The V end lost 3 bases, the J end lost 4 bases, and 12 bases lay between the germline ends. The CDR3 runs to 13 residues. CDR3 protein: CAWRTRVSYGYTF. CDR3 nucleotides: TGTGCCTGGAGGACCAGGGTTTCCTATGGCTACACCTTC.

This clonotype was counted at least ten times. V usage is TRBV5-1 and J usage is TRBJ1-4; tentative D call: TRBD1 (5 bases). The CDR3 sequence is 15 residues long. Germline lookup yields CDR1 SGHRS and CDR2 YFSETQ. Trimming took 0 bases from V and 4 from J, leaving 10 bases between them. The DNA for the CDR3 is TGCGCCAGCAGCTTGGAGCGGGGCCTTAATGAAAAACTGTTTTTT. Protein product: CASSLERGLNEKLFF.

In this sample, this clonotype is medium-sized. The chain recombines TRBV7-9 with TRBJ1-4; D is ambiguous. Germline assignment: CDR1 SEHNR and CDR2 FQNEAQ (reference sequence). V lost 2 bases to trimming and J lost 11 bases, with 15 bases between them. The CDR3 loop spans 14 amino acids. This CDR3 reads CASSLRANVAKLFF. The CDR3 nucleotides read TGTGCCAGCAGCTTACGGGCTAACGTAGCGAAACTGTTTTTT. Using reference TRBV7-9 and TRBJ1-4 for the parts outside the CDR3, the full variable domain is DTGVSQNPRHKITKRGQNVTFRCDPISEHNRLYWYRQTLGQGPEFLTYFQNEAQLEKSRLLSDRFSAERPKGSFSTLEIQRTEQGDSAMYLCASSLRANVAKLFFGSGTQLSVL.

The chain links TRBV20-1 to TRBJ2-2; D is undetermined. CDR1 is DFQATT and CDR2 is SNEGSKA in the germline V gene (reference sequence). V lost 0 bases and J lost 2, with 10 bases in between. This CDR3 has 15 amino acids. The CDR3 region has the DNA TGCAGTGCTAGAGATAATCGGGTTAACACCGGGGAGCTGTTTTTT. Its protein product is CSARDNRVNTGELFF.

This clonotype has ten or more counts. V and J are TRBV28 and TRBJ1-3; D may be TRBD1 (6 bases). V shed 5 bases and J shed 0 bases, with 11 bases lying between them. The CDR3 spans 15 residues. Germline V gene lookup returns CDR1 MDHEN and CDR2 SYDVKM. In DNA form, the CDR3 reads TGTGCCAGCAGTCAGACAGGTTACTCTGGAAACACCATATATTTT. Amino acid sequence: CASSQTGYSGNTIYF.

The chain is built from TRBV19 and TRBJ1-4; no clear D. V was trimmed by 4 bases and J by 0 bases, leaving 9 bases between them. CDR1 is LNHDA and CDR2 is SQIVND in the germline V gene (reference sequence). The CDR3 runs to 15 residues. The CDR3 coding sequence is TGTGCCAGTAGTACCGGACGGACAACTAATGAAAAACTGTTTTTT. As protein: CASSTGRTTNEKLFF.

The genes are TRBV7-8 and TRBJ1-5, with D perhaps matching TRBD1 (5 bases). The CDR3 is 15 amino acids. Trimming took off 3 bases at V and 0 bases at J, with 9 bases between the two ends. Germline V gives CDR1 SGHVS, CDR2 FQNEAQ. This CDR3 is CASSLTAYSNQPQHF. CDR3 sequence (DNA): TGTGCCAGCAGCTTGACAGCTTATAGCAATCAGCCCCAGCATTTT.

This clonotype was recorded many times. The chain employs TRBV24-1 and TRBJ2-1; D unresolved. This CDR3 has 12 residues. The V gene lost 4 bases and the J gene lost 4 bases, with 4 bases spanning the gap. CDR1 is KGHDR and CDR2 is SFDVKD in the germline V gene. This chain's CDR3 is CATSEKYNEQFF. CDR3 bases: TGTGCCACCAGTGAGAAGTACAATGAGCAGTTCTTC.

There are many counts of this clonotype. The rearrangement joins TRBV3-1 to TRBJ1-6; D remains ambiguous. CDR3 length: 15 amino acids. The germline V and J ends were trimmed by 1 base and 10 bases, with 14 bases remaining between them. Germline V lookup: CDR1 LGHDT, CDR2 YNNKEL (reference sequence). As DNA, the CDR3 is TGTGCCAGCAGCCAAGCTTTGAGCGGGGAATCACCCCTCCACTTT. It codes for CASSQALSGESPLHF.

This clonotype was seen at least ten times. V is TRBV20-1 and J is TRBJ2-1, with 9 positions matching TRBD1. The CDR3 runs to 14 residues. CDR1 and CDR2 from the germline V gene are DFQATT and SNEGSKA (reference sequence). V lost 3 bases, J lost 6 bases, and 6 bases stayed unmatched. CDR3 in DNA: TGCAGTGCTAGCCGGGGACAGGGAGCCAATGAGCAGTTCTTC. Its translation: CSASRGQGANEQFF.

This clonotype was picked up many times. The CDR3 sequence is CASSPPPGGELFF. The CDR3 DNA is TGTGCCAGCAGCCCCCCACCCGGCGGGGAGCTGTTTTTT. This chain joins TRBV5-4 and TRBJ2-2; D not certain. V shed 4 bases and J shed 7 bases, with 11 bases lying between them. The CDR3 length is 13 residues. Germline V lookup: CDR1 SGHNT, CDR2 YYREEE (reference sequence).

This clonotype appeared many times. This chain connects TRBV28 to TRBJ1-2; no reliable D call. The germline gives CDR1 MDHEN, CDR2 SYDVKM. This CDR3 is built from 12 residues. Trimming took 5 bases from V and 1 from J, leaving 5 bases between them. The DNA for the CDR3 is TGTGCCAGCAGTCCCGATAACTATGGCTACACCTTC. Its translation: CASSPDNYGYTF.

This clonotype was seen a handful of times. The genes are TRBV11-2 and TRBJ2-6; D is ambiguous. CDR1 is SGHAT and CDR2 is FQNNGV in the germline V gene. The length of the CDR3 is 14 residues. Trimming left V 4 bases short and J 3 bases short, with 7 bases between. CDR3 region: CASSYILGANVLTF. As DNA, the CDR3 is TGTGCCAGCAGCTACATCCTTGGGGCCAACGTCCTGACTTTC.

In its sample, this clonotype was seen a few times. The gene calls are TRBV3-1 and TRBJ2-5; 12 positions match TRBD2. This CDR3 is built from 16 residues. The germline gives CDR1 LGHDT, CDR2 YNNKEL (reference sequence). The J segment lost 3 bases and the V segment lost 2 bases, leaving 4 bases of the junction unmatched. The CDR3 coding sequence is TGTGCCAGCAGCCAATCTAGCGGGAGGGCCGAAGAGACCCAGTACTTC. It codes for CASSQSSGRAEETQYF.

This clonotype was counted only a few times. The rearrangement uses TRBV7-3 and TRBJ1-6; D not certain. This CDR3 contains 15 residues. Per germline, CDR1 SGHTA and CDR2 FQGTGA. With 5 bases removed from V and 3 bases from J, the gap between germline ends came to 11 bases. In DNA, the CDR3 is TGTGCCAGCAGCCAGATGGCGGGCTATAATTCACCCCTCCACTTT. Translated: CASSQMAGYNSPLHF. Full variable domain (remainder filled in from reference TRBV7-3 and TRBJ1-6): GAGVSQTPSNKVTEKGKYVELRCDPISGHTALYWYRQSLGQGPEFLIYFQGTGAADDSGLPNDRFFAVRPEGSVSTLKIQRTERGDSAVYLCASSQMAGYNSPLHFGNGTRLTVT.

This clonotype was recorded a few times. CDR3 amino acids: CASSLLGHREAFF. CDR3 sequence (DNA): TGTGCCAGCAGCCTACTAGGACACAGAGAAGCTTTCTTT. V and J are TRBV7-2 and TRBJ1-1, with a possible D match to TRBD1 (5 bases). Germline assignment: CDR1 SGHTA and CDR2 FQGNSA. The CDR3 contains 13 residues. Trimming pared 5 bases from V and 8 bases from J, leaving 15 bases between.

This clonotype was observed many times. The rearrangement uses TRBV28 and TRBJ2-3; 9 positions agree with TRBD2. Germline CDR1 and CDR2: MDHEN and SYDVKM. J gave up 4 bases and V 8 bases, and 7 bases lay outside the gene matches. The CDR3 consists of 14 residues. This CDR3 reads CASSGGRGADTQYF. CDR3 in DNA: TGTGCCAGCTCTGGCGGGAGGGGGGCAGATACGCAGTATTTT.

This clonotype was recorded a few times. V gene TRBV6-6 combines with J gene TRBJ2-1; unclear D gene. The germline V gene has CDR1 MNHNY and CDR2 SVGAGI (reference sequence). V lost 6 bases, J lost 7 bases, and 28 bases lay in between. There are 18 residues in the CDR3. The CDR3, as DNA: TGTGCCAGCAGAAAACTTATCCTATCAACCACGTCTGGAAATGAGCAGTTCTTC. This sequence encodes CASRKLILSTTSGNEQFF.

This clonotype has a count of ten or more. The chain joins TRBV7-2 to TRBJ2-6; D may be TRBD1 (6 bases). Germline CDR1 SGHTA, CDR2 FQGNSA. V was clipped by 6 bases and J by 2 bases, with 14 bases between them. The CDR3 has 16 residues. CDR3 sequence: CASRPDRSPGANVLTF. DNA of the CDR3: TGTGCCAGCAGGCCTGACAGGTCCCCTGGGGCCAACGTCCTGACTTTC.

This clonotype was seen ten or more times. The V and J genes are TRBV9 and TRBJ1-2; possibly TRBD1 for D (5 bases). With 6 bases removed from V and 10 bases from J, the gap between germline ends came to 10 bases. The CDR3 consists of 10 residues. Per the germline V gene, CDR1 is SGDLS and CDR2 is YYNGEE. CDR3 amino acids: CASKGRNYTF. The CDR3 region has the DNA TGTGCCAGCAAGGGGAGGAACTACACCTTC.

In this sample, this clonotype turned up many times. The J gene is TRBJ1-5, the V gene TRBV5-5, with D possibly being TRBD1 (5 bases). Germline lookup yields CDR1 SGHKS and CDR2 YYEKEE (reference sequence). The V gene lost 1 base and the J gene lost 3 bases, with 11 bases spanning the gap. This CDR3 spans 15 amino acids. The CDR3 bases are TGTGCCAGCAGCTTGTCAGGGACGAACAATCAGCCCCAGCATTTT. As protein: CASSLSGTNNQPQHF.

The genes are TRBV5-6 and TRBJ1-4; D unclear. The CDR3 loop spans 17 amino acids. The germline gives CDR1 SGHDT, CDR2 YYEEEE. V lost 3 bases, J lost 4 bases, and 19 bases lay in between. The CDR3 DNA is TGTGCCAGCAGCTCGACTCGGGCCCAGCTGTATAATGAAAAACTGTTTTTT. This translates into CASSSTRAQLYNEKLFF.

In this sample, this clonotype turned up many times. This rearrangement joins TRBV20-1 to TRBJ2-1; no clear D gene. Trimming removed 6 bases from V and 4 bases from J, with 7 bases in between. The CDR3 has 11 amino acids. Germline loops: CDR1 DFQATT, CDR2 SNEGSKA (reference sequence). The CDR3 here is CSAIAYNEQFF. Here the CDR3 DNA reads TGCAGTGCCATCGCATACAATGAGCAGTTCTTC.